These 23 T cell receptor beta chains share one sample of origin, sequenced in a study of cytomegalovirus exposure and HLA in healthy donors. PCR amplification relied on 60 Vbeta primers (plus 13 Jbeta primers). Clones were read by immunoSEQ multiplex PCR, and TCRdb kept only the in-frame ones, dropping some. The sample has some 130,000 clones; less than 80% are singletons. The specimen was PBMCs. These receptors were collected from a man aged 45-60 years in good health and CMV-seropositive.

V usage is TRBV7-3 and J usage is TRBJ1-1; D unresolved. The V end lost 2 bases, the J end lost 1 base, and 5 bases lay between the germline ends. CDR3 length: 13 amino acids. From germline, CDR1 is SGHTA and CDR2 FQGTGA. CDR3 amino acids: CASSLEANTEAFF. The CDR3 DNA reads TGTGCCAGCAGCTTAGAGGCGAACACTGAAGCTTTCTTT.

There are a few counts of this clone. The chain couples TRBV10-3 to TRBJ1-1, with 9 positions matching TRBD1. This CDR3 contains 15 residues. The germline V gene encodes CDR1 ENHRY and CDR2 SYGVKD. Trimming at V came to 3 bases and at J to 9 bases, leaving 11 bases not matched to a gene. The CDR3 region has the DNA TGTGCCATCAGTGACCCGGGACAGGGAGCCCATAAAGCTTTCTTT. Translating it yields CAISDPGQGAHKAFF.

The chain joins TRBV6-5 to TRBJ1-2; 7 bases match TRBD1. The CDR3 is 15 residues long. Looked up from germline, CDR1 is MNHEY and CDR2 is SVGAGI. Losses at the gene ends were 6 bases for V and 5 bases for J; bases not matched to a gene: 12. CDR3 loop: CASSWGPGQRYGYTF. CDR3 coding DNA: TGTGCCAGCAGCTGGGGTCCGGGACAGAGATATGGCTACACCTTC.

This sequence joins TRBV11-2 and TRBJ2-3; D is unresolved. The V end lost 1 base, the J end lost 0 bases, and 8 bases lay between the germline ends. The CDR3 is 15 amino acids. From germline, CDR1 is SGHAT and CDR2 FQNNGV. The CDR3, as DNA: TGTGCCAGCAGCTTAGGAGGATTTAGCACAGATACGCAGTATTTT. This translates into CASSLGGFSTDTQYF.

The rearrangement uses TRBV14 and TRBJ2-5; TRBD1 matches at 7 bases. CDR1 SGHDN and CDR2 FVKESK come from the germline V gene. The CDR3 loop spans 16 amino acids. V lost 0 bases, J lost 3 bases, and 7 bases stayed unmatched. The CDR3, as DNA: TGTGCCAGCAGCCAAGACAACGACAGGGAGAAAGAGACCCAGTACTTC. This translates into CASSQDNDREKETQYF.

This clone was counted once. The genes are TRBV4-1 and TRBJ2-7; 10 bases align to TRBD1. Germline-derived CDR1 and CDR2 are MGHRA and YSYEKL. The CDR3 spans 16 residues. Trimming removed 3 bases from V and 2 bases from J; junction bases left unmatched: 7. CDR3 amino acids: CASSQGPGQGTYEQYF. CDR3 DNA sequence: TGCGCCAGCAGCCAGGGCCCGGGACAGGGGACCTACGAGCAGTACTTC.

The chain combines TRBV18 with TRBJ2-7, with a weak D call TRBD1 (5 bases). Germline CDR1 and CDR2: KGHSH and LQKENI. The CDR3 totals 14 residues. The V and J ends lost 4 bases and 4 bases respectively, with 14 bases between them. The CDR3 coding sequence is TGTGCCAGCTCACGTGACCTAGGGGTATACGAGCAGTACTTC. As protein: CASSRDLGVYEQYF.

The chain recombines TRBV5-6 with TRBJ2-7, with D possibly TRBD1 on 6 matching bases. The germline gives CDR1 SGHDT, CDR2 YYEEEE. The CDR3 covers 12 residues. The germline V and J ends were trimmed by 4 bases and 4 bases, with 9 bases remaining between them. The CDR3 region has the DNA TGTGCCAGCAGCCGGGGACAATACGAGCAGTACTTC. This encodes CASSRGQYEQYF.

This chain's CDR3 is CASSGRQGPAYNEQFF. Here the CDR3 DNA reads TGTGCCAGCAGCGGCCGACAGGGGCCGGCCTACAATGAGCAGTTCTTC. The chain joins TRBV2 to TRBJ2-1; 8 bases map to TRBD1. Germline V CDR1 and CDR2: SNHLY, FYNNEI. Trimming removed 6 bases from V and 2 bases from J; junction bases left unmatched: 9. CDR3 length equals 16 residues.

This clone was counted a few times. DNA of the CDR3: TGTGCCAGCAGCTTGGGAGGGGGCGCGACTGAAGCTTTCTTT. Its translation: CASSLGGGATEAFF. J is TRBJ1-1 and V is TRBV5-5, with TRBD1 matching 7 bases. V dropped 0 bases and J dropped 5; count of bases not matched to a gene: 4. This CDR3 region has 14 residues. In germline, CDR1 is SGHKS, CDR2 YYEKEE (reference sequence).

Regarding this clone: The same CDR3 is also encoded by other DNA sequences in this sample. The chain is built from TRBV19 and TRBJ2-3, with D perhaps matching TRBD2 (5 bases). Germline V lookup: CDR1 LNHDA, CDR2 SQIVND (reference sequence). Trimming removed 3 bases from V and 2 bases from J, with 9 bases in between. The CDR3 is made up of 14 amino acids. The CDR3 DNA reads TGTGCCAGTAGTATGGGGAGCTCCACAGATACGCAGTATTTT. As protein: CASSMGSSTDTQYF. The complete variable domain, with remaining parts taken from reference TRBV19 and TRBJ2-3, reads DGGITQSPKYLFRKEGQNVTLSCEQNLNHDAMYWYRQDPGQGLRLIYYSQIVNDFQKGDIAEGYSVSREKKESFPLTVTSAQKNPTAFYLCASSMGSSTDTQYFGPGTRLTVL.

For this clone: The junction and the germline gene differ at one end; a read error may be behind it. Other DNA variants within this sample encode the same CDR3. The chain carries TRBV18 and TRBJ1-4, with D uncertain. This CDR3 has 15 amino acids. CDR1 is KGHSH and CDR2 is LQKENI in the germline V gene. CDR3 DNA: TGTGCCAGCTCGCCACCGGTCCTGAGTAATGAAAAACTGTTTTTT. It codes for CASSPPVLSNEKLFF.

In DNA form, the CDR3 reads TGTGCCAGCAGAAGGGAGTCCAACTATGGCTACACCTTC. Encoded protein: CASRRESNYGYTF. The chain uses TRBV2 and TRBJ1-2; no definite D call. This CDR3 contains 13 residues. V lost 6 bases, J lost 2 bases, and 10 bases lay in between. Germline-derived CDR1 and CDR2 are SNHLY and FYNNEI.

The chain links TRBV28 to TRBJ2-1; TRBD2 matches at 8 bases. The J segment lost 6 bases and the V segment lost 5 bases, leaving 12 bases of the junction unmatched. The CDR3 is 16 amino acids. In germline, CDR1 is MDHEN, CDR2 SYDVKM. The CDR3 nucleotides are TGTGCCAGCAGTCCCATGCCCGGGACTAGGGGCAATGAGCAGTTCTTC. As protein: CASSPMPGTRGNEQFF.

This rearrangement joins TRBV7-9 to TRBJ2-7; TRBD2 matches at 7 bases. V dropped 5 bases and J dropped 7; count of bases not matched to a gene: 11. CDR1 and CDR2 (germline): SEHNR, FQNEAQ (reference sequence). The CDR3 covers 14 residues. CDR3 coding DNA: TGTGCCAGCAGCGGTGACCGGGGAGCGGGGGAGCAGTACTTC. This gives the protein CASSGDRGAGEQYF. The full variable domain, completed using reference TRBV7-9 and TRBJ2-7, is DTGVSQNPRHKITKRGQNVTFRCDPISEHNRLYWYRQTLGQGPEFLTYFQNEAQLEKSRLLSDRFSAERPKGSFSTLEIQRTEQGDSAMYLCASSGDRGAGEQYFGPGTRLTVT.

The gene calls are TRBV2 and TRBJ2-4; D possibly corresponds to TRBD1 (6 bases). Germline V gene lookup returns CDR1 SNHLY and CDR2 FYNNEI. Trimming removed 6 bases from V and 0 bases from J, with 27 bases in between. The CDR3 extends over 20 amino acids. CDR3 residues: CASSFNSGTPNLLAKNIQYF. The CDR3, as DNA: TGTGCCAGCAGCTTCAATTCCGGGACACCCAACCTATTAGCCAAAAACATTCAGTACTTC.

This chain connects TRBV6-5 to TRBJ2-3, with a possible D match to TRBD1 (5 bases). Germline V lookup: CDR1 MNHEY, CDR2 SVGAGI. This CDR3 comprises 14 residues. V lost 9 bases and J lost 0, with 13 bases in between. The CDR3 protein is CASKRQPSTDTQYF. CDR3 bases: TGTGCCAGTAAGAGACAGCCCAGCACAGATACGCAGTATTTT.

This chain joins TRBV7-9 and TRBJ2-4; the D gene is possibly TRBD2 (6 bases). The CDR3 covers 15 residues. V lost 5 bases, J lost 5 bases, and 16 bases lay in between. Germline V gene data show CDR1 as SEHNR and CDR2 as FQNEAQ (reference sequence). For the CDR3, the DNA is TGTGCCAGCAGCCGGGACTTCACCCGACAAAACATTCAGTACTTC. Its protein product is CASSRDFTRQNIQYF.

V usage is TRBV6-1 and J usage is TRBJ2-1; tentatively, D is TRBD1 (7 bases). Germline CDR1 and CDR2: MNHNS and SASEGT. V lost 5 bases to trimming and J lost 9 bases, with 20 bases between them. CDR3 length: 15 residues. The DNA for the CDR3 is TGTGCCAGCAGTTCCGGAGGGGCGGGACAGAGTGAGCAGTTCTTC. Its translation is CASSSGGAGQSEQFF.

CDR3 region: CATSRDRSYEQYF. Written as DNA, the CDR3 is TGTGCCACTTCCCGGGACAGGAGCTACGAGCAGTACTTC. The J gene is TRBJ2-7, the V gene TRBV5-8; TRBD1 agrees at 8 bases. J lost 3 bases, V lost 9 bases, and 8 bases had no gene match. This CDR3 contains 13 residues. Germline V gene sequence: CDR1 SGHTS, CDR2 YDEGEE.

V and J are TRBV4-2 and TRBJ2-1, with TRBD2 matching over 8 bases. Germline V gene sequence: CDR1 LGHNA, CDR2 YNFKEQ. This CDR3 region has 15 residues. J was trimmed by 7 bases and V by 0 bases; bases with no gene match: 5. CDR3 in DNA: TGTGCCAGCAGCCAAGAAGCGGGAGTGGCTAATGAGCAGTTCTTC. It specifies CASSQEAGVANEQFF.

V gene TRBV7-2 combines with J gene TRBJ1-4; no clear D. There are 15 residues in the CDR3. Germline CDR1 reads SGHTA; CDR2 reads FQGNSA. V was clipped by 1 base and J by 5 bases, with 11 bases between them. The CDR3 here is CASSLVRRRNEKLFF. CDR3 nucleotide sequence: TGTGCCAGCAGCTTAGTACGTCGGAGGAATGAAAAACTGTTTTTT.

The V call is TRBV29-1, the J call TRBJ1-1; 12 nucleotides match TRBD1. After removal of 4 bases from V and 8 bases from J, the junction contained 5 bases not matched to a gene. Germline CDR1 reads SQVTM; CDR2 reads ANQGSEA. The CDR3 extends over 13 amino acids. The CDR3 here is CSVARGTGGEAFF. CDR3 nucleotides: TGCAGCGTTGCCCGCGGGACAGGGGGCGAAGCTTTCTTT.